This T cell receptor beta chain originates from a study of cytomegalovirus exposure and HLA in healthy donors. Whole-study results and caveats: As a later analysis revealed, most CMV-associated TCR beta chains appeared HLA-restricted.

The ends were cut back, 0 bases at V and 0 bases at J, with 6 bases in the middle. This CDR3 contains 14 residues. In germline, CDR1 is SGHDT, CDR2 YYEEEE. Remarks on this clone: Antigen: not known.

60 Vbeta and 13 Jbeta primers were used in PCR. The assay was immunoSEQ multiplex PCR, and TCRdb's table has in-frame clones only and misses some. The table has some 62,000 clones, more than 75% seen once. The clonotype originates from a man in his late teens or twenties in good health and CMV-seronegative. The sample comprised PBMCs. This sequence joins TRBV5-6 and TRBJ1-1; D gene unclear. The CDR3 spells CASSLGLLNTEAFF. The CDR3 DNA reads TGTGCCAGCAGCTTGGGACTGTTGAACACTGAAGCTTTCTTT.